The entry below describes one T cell receptor (beta chain). The record originates from a study of blood T cell repertoires in COVID-19. Data came from immunoSEQ multiplex PCR; TCRdb stores just in-frame clones and leaves some out. Here the sample spans fewer than 200,000 clones, 60% to 85% being singletons. The sequenced sample consisted of peripheral blood. This clonotype was sampled from a man aged 55 to 70 with acute or convalescent COVID-19.

Here the CDR3 DNA reads TGTGCCAGCAGCCCCGGGGTGGCTGGAAACACCATATATTTT. Translating it yields CASSPGVAGNTIYF. This chain uses TRBV11-2 with TRBJ1-3; D unresolved. Trimming took 5 bases from V and 2 from J, leaving 10 bases between them. Germline loops: CDR1 SGHAT, CDR2 FQNNGV. The CDR3 extends over 14 amino acids.